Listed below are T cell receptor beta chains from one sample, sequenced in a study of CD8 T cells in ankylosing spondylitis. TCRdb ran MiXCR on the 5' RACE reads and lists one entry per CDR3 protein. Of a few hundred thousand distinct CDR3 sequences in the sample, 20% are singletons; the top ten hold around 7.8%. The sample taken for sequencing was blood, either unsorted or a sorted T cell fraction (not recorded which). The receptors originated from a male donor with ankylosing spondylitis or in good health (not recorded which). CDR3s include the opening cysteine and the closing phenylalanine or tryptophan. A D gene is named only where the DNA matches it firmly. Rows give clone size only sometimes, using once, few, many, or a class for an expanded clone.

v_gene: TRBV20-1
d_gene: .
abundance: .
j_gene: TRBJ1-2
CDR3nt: TGCAGTGCTAGAGTAGGGGACAAAGGCTATGGCTACACCTTC
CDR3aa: CSARVGDKGYGYTF

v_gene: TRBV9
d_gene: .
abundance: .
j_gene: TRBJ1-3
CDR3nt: TGTGCCAGCAGCGTAGGGACAGTCTCTGGAAACACCATATATTTT
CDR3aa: CASSVGTVSGNTIYF

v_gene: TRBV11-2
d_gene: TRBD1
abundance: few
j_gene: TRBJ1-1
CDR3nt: TGTGCCAGCAGCTTCCTGGGAGGGGGCGAAGCTTTCTTT
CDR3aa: CASSFLGGGEAFF

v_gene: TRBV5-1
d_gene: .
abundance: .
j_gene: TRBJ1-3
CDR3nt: TGCGCCACCAGCGCAGCGGGACTCAACTCTGGAAACACCATATATTTT
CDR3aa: CATSAAGLNSGNTIYF

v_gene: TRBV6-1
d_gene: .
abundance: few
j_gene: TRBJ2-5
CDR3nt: TGTGCCAGCAGAGGGGCACTCGTCCAAGAGACCCAGTACTTC
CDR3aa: CASRGALVQETQYF

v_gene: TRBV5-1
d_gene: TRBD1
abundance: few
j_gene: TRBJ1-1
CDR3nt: TGCGCCAGCAGCCTCGACAGGGGCTCTATGAACACTGAAGCTTTCTTT
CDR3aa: CASSLDRGSMNTEAFF

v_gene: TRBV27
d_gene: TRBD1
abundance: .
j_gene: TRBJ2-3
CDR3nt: TGTGCCAGCACTTCCGGACAGGTCACAGATACGCAGTATTTT
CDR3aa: CASTSGQVTDTQYF

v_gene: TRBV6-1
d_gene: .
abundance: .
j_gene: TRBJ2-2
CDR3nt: TGTGCCAGCGAGAATGCGGGACAGTTGAACACCGGGGAGCTGTTTTTT
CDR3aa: CASENAGQLNTGELFF

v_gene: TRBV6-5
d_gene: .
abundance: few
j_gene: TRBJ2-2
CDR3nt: TGTGCCAGCAGTTACGCAGGGTTAATCGGGGAGCTGTTTTTT
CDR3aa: CASSYAGLIGELFF

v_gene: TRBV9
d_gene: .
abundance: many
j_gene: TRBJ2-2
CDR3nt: TGTGCCAGCAGCGTCCATGTGGACACCGGGGAGCTGTTTTTT
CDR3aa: CASSVHVDTGELFF

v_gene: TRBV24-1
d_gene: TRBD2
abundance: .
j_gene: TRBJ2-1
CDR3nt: TGTGCCACCAGTGGGGGAGTCGGGACTAGCGGCTACAGGGGCTATGAGCAGTTCTTC
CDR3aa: CATSGGVGTSGYRGYEQFF

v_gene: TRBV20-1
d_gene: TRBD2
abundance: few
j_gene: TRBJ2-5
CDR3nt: TGCAGTGCTAGAGATACGTCGGGAGGTCCTGAGACCCAGTACTTC
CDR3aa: CSARDTSGGPETQYF

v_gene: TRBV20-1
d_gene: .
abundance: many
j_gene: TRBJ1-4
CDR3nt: TGCAGTGCTAGCAGGCGTGCAACTAATGAAAAACTGTTTTTT
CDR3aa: CSASRRATNEKLFF

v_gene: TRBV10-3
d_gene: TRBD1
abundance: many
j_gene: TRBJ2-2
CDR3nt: TGTGCCATCACCAGGACAGGATCTCTTATGGGGGAGCTGTTTTTT
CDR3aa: CAITRTGSLMGELFF

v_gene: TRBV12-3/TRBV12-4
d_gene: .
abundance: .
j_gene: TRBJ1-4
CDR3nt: TGTGCCAGCAGTCCCCGCCCGGGTCAGGGGAGAGAAAAACTGTTTTTT
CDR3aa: CASSPRPGQGREKLFF

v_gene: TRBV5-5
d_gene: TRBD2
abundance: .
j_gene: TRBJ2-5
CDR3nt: TGTGCCAGCAGCTTGGGGACTAGCGGGGGCGGACCAGAGACCCAGTACTTC
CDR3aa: CASSLGTSGGGPETQYF

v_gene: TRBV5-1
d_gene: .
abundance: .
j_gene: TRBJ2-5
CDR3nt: TGCGCCAGCAGCTTGGATCCAGGGAGACAAGAGACCCAGTACTTC
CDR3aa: CASSLDPGRQETQYF

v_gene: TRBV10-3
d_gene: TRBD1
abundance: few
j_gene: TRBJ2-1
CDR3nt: TGTGCCATCAGTAGGGACAGGGTGAATGAGCAGTTCTTC
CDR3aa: CAISRDRVNEQFF

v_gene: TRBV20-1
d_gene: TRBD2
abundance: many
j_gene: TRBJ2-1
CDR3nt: TGCAGTGCTAGTCCGGGGGGCTCCTACAATGAGCAGTTCTTC
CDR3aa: CSASPGGSYNEQFF

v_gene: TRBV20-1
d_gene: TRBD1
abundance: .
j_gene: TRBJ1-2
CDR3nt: TGCAGTGTCCCGGGACAGGGGGCAAAGGGCTACACCTTC
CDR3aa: CSVPGQGAKGYTF

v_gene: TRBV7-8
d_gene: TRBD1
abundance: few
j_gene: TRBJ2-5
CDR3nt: TGTGCCAGCAGCGTTATCTTTTCACCGACAGGGCAAGAGACCCAGTACTTC
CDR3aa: CASSVIFSPTGQETQYF

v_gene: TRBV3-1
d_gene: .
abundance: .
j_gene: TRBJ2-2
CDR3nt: TGTGCCAGCAGCCAAGCCGGTGGGCGCACCGGGGAGCTGTTTTTT
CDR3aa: CASSQAGGRTGELFF

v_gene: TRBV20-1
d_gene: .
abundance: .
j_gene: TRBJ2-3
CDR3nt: TGCAGTGCCCTCGACGGTCCCACAGATACGCAGTATTTT
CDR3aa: CSALDGPTDTQYF

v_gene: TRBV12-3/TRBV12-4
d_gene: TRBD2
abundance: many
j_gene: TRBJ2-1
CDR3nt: TGTGCCAGCAGCTGGACTAGCGGAGCTAACAATGAGCAGTTCTTC
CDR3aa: CASSWTSGANNEQFF

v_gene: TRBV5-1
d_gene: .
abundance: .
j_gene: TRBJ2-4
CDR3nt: TGCGCCAGCAGCTCGGACTCCGTTCAGTACTTC
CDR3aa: CASSSDSVQYF

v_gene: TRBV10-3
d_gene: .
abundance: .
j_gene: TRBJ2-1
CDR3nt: TGTGCCATTAAAACCCCACCGAGCAATGAGCAGTTCTTC
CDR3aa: CAIKTPPSNEQFF

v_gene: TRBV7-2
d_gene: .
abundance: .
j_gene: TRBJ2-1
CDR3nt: TGTGCCAGCAGCACCCACACCGCATCGAACAATGAGCAGTTCTTC
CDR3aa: CASSTHTASNNEQFF

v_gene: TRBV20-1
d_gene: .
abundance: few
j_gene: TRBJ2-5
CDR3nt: TGCAGTGCTAGAGATCTGCGGGATCGGTGGGAGACCCAGTACTTC
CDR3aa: CSARDLRDRWETQYF

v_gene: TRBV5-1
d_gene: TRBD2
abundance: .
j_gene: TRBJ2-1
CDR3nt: TGCGCCAGCAGCTTGGACCGAGAGCGGGGGGCCAGCTCCTACAATGAGCAGTTCTTC
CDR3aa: CASSLDRERGASSYNEQFF

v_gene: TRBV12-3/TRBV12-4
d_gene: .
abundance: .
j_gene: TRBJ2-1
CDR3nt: TGTGCCACCAGCCGGGCAGGCGGGGCCCGGGTGTGGGAGCAGTTCTTC
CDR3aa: CATSRAGGARVWEQFF

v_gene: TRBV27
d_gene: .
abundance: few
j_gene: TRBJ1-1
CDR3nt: TGTGCCAGCAGCACTAACAGGTTGAACACTGAAGCTTTCTTT
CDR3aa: CASSTNRLNTEAFF

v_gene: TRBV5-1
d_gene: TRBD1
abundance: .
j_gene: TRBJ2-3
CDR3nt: TGCGCCAGCAGCTTTACCGGGACAGGGGCAGATACGCAGTATTTT
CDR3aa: CASSFTGTGADTQYF

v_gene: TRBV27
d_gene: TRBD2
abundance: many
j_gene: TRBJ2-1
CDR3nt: TGTGCCAGCAGTTTCGGGGGGGATTCCTACAATGAGCAGTTCTTC
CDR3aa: CASSFGGDSYNEQFF

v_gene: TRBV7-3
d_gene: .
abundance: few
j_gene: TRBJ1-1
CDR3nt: TGTGCCAGCAGCATCACAAGGAACACTGAAGCTTTCTTT
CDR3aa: CASSITRNTEAFF

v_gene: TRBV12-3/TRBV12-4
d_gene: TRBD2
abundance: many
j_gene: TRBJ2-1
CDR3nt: TGTGCCAGCAGTATAGGGACTAGCGGGTCTCTTGTCTATGAGCAGTTCTTC
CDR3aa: CASSIGTSGSLVYEQFF

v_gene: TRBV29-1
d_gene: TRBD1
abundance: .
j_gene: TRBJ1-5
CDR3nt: TGCAGCGTTAGTGCCGGGACAGATAATCAGCCCCAGCATTTT
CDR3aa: CSVSAGTDNQPQHF

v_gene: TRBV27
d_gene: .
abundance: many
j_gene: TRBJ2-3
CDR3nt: TGTGCCAGCAGTGGCGCCCCGGGCGATACGCAGTATTTT
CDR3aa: CASSGAPGDTQYF

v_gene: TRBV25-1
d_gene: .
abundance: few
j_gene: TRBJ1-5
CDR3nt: TGTGCCAGCACCACGACCGATCAGCCCCAGCATTTT
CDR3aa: CASTTTDQPQHF

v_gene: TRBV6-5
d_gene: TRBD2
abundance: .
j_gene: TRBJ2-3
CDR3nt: TGTGCCAGCAGTTACAAGACCGGGAGGAGCACAGATACGCAGTATTTT
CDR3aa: CASSYKTGRSTDTQYF

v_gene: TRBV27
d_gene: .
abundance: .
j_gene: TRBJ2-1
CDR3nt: TGTGCCAGTAAGGCCAGGGCTCAAGCTAGTACTGTCTACAATGAGCAGTTCTTC
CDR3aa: CASKARAQASTVYNEQFF

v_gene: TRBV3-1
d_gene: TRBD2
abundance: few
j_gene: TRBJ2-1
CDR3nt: TGTGCCAGCGGGCTGGGGAGTAGCGGGCCTACCTACAATGAGCAGTTCTTC
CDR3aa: CASGLGSSGPTYNEQFF

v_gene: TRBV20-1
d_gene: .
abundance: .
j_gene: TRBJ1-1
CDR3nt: TGCAGTGTGAGGGACACTGAAGCTTTCTTT
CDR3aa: CSVRDTEAFF

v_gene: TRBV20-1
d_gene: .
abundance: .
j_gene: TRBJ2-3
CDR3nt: TGCAGTGCTAGAGTAACAGGGTTTGAAGGTACAGATACGCAGTATTTT
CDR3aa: CSARVTGFEGTDTQYF

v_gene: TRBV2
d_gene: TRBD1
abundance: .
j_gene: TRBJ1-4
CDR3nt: TGTGCCAGCACGTCAGGGGGAGATGAAAAACTGTTTTTT
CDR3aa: CASTSGGDEKLFF

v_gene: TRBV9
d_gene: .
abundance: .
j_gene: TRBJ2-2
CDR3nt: TGTGCCAGCAGCGCTGAGTGGGGGGACACCGGGGAGCTGTTTTTT
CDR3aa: CASSAEWGDTGELFF

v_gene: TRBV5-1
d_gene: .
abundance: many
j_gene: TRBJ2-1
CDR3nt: TGCGCCAGCAGCTTGAGGGAGTCCTACAATGAGCAGTTCTTC
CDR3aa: CASSLRESYNEQFF

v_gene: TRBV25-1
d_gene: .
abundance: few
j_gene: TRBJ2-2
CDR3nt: TGTGCCAGCAGTAGAGGAATGGGGCCCAACACCGGGGAGCTGTTTTTT
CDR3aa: CASSRGMGPNTGELFF

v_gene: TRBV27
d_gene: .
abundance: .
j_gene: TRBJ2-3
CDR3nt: TGTGCCAGCAGTTTAACTAGGGCGAGCACAGATACGCAGTATTTT
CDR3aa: CASSLTRASTDTQYF

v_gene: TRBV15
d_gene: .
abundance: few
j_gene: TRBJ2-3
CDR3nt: TGTGCCACCAGCAGAGATACAGAGAGCACAGATACGCAGTATTTT
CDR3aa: CATSRDTESTDTQYF

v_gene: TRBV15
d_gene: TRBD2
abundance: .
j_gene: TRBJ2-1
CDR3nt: TGTGCCACCAGCCAAGGGGCTAGCGGCTTACAATATTGTGAGCAGTTCTTC
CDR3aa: CATSQGASGLQYCEQFF